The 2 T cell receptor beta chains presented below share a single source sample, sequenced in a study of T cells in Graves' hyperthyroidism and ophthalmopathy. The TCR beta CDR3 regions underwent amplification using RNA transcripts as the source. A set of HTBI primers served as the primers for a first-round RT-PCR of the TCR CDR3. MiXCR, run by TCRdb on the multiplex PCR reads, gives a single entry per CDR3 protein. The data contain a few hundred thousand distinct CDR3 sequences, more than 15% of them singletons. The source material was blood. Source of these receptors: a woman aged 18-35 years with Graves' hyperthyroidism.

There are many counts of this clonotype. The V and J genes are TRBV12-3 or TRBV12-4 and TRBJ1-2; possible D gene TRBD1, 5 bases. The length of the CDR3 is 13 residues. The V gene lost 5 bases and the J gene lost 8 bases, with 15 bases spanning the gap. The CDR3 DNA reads TGTGCCAGCAGTCTCCAGGGTATTGGAGGCTACACCTTC. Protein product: CASSLQGIGGYTF.

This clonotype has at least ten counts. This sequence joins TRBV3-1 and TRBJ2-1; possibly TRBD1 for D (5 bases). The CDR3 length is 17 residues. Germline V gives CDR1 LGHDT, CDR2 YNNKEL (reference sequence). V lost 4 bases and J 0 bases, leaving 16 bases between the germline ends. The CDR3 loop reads CASSLARAPGSYNEQFF. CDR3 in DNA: TGTGCCAGCAGCCTCGCCAGGGCTCCGGGCTCCTACAATGAGCAGTTCTTC.